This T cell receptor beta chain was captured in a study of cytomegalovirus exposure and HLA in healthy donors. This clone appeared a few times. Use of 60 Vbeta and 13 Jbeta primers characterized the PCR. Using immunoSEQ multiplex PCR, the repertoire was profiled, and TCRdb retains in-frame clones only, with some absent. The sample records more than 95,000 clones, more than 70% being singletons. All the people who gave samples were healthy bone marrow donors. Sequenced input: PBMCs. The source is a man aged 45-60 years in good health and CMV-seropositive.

The CDR3 spells CASSPQSPTLPGGNEQFF. The CDR3 DNA sequence: TGTGCCAGCAGCCCCCAGTCCCCTACTCTGCCGGGGGGCAATGAGCAGTTCTTC. The rearrangement uses TRBV11-2 and TRBJ2-1; TRBD2 matches 7 bases. The CDR3 extends over 18 amino acids. With 5 bases clipped from V and 6 bases from J, the junction kept 19 bases outside the gene matches. Germline CDR1 reads SGHAT; CDR2 reads FQNNGV.